The 24 T cell receptor beta chains below come from one sample, sequenced in a study of early T cells in non-severe SARS-CoV-2 infection. From the 5' RACE reads, TCRdb called clonotypes with MiXCR, one entry per CDR3 protein. The data hold about 67,000 distinct CDR3 sequences, with roughly 12% observed a single time. Sequencing was done on a sample of whole blood. The receptors were sampled from an adult who was a healthcare worker with PCR-confirmed SARS-CoV-2 infection or an uninfected control (not recorded which).

This clonotype was observed at least ten times. The chain employs TRBV7-6 and TRBJ2-1, with 10 positions matching TRBD2. The CDR3 runs to 13 residues. CDR1 and CDR2 (germline): SGHVS, FNYEAQ. With 1 base clipped from V and 13 bases from J, the junction kept 4 bases outside the gene matches. CDR3 nucleotides: TGTGCCAGCAGCTTAGTAGCGGGAGGCCCCCAGTTCTTC. This translates into CASSLVAGGPQFF.

This clonotype came up many times. V gene TRBV6-5 combines with J gene TRBJ1-1; a weak D match, TRBD1 (6 bases). Germline V CDR1 and CDR2: MNHEY, SVGAGI. The length of the CDR3 is 14 residues. V lost 5 bases, J lost 4 bases, and 14 bases lay in between. The CDR3 region has the DNA TGTGCCAGCAGTACCTTACAGGGAAGCACTGAAGCTTTCTTT. This gives the protein CASSTLQGSTEAFF.

This clonotype appeared many times. CDR3 amino acids: CSAQAGAGNTDTQYF. CDR3 in DNA: TGCAGTGCTCAAGCTGGGGCAGGGAACACAGATACGCAGTATTTT. This sequence joins TRBV20-1 and TRBJ2-3, with D perhaps matching TRBD1 (5 bases). Trimming shortened V by 5 bases and J by 2 bases, and 17 bases separated the two germline ends. The CDR3 sequence is 15 residues long. The germline CDR1 and CDR2 sequences are DFQATT and SNEGSKA (reference sequence).

The chain combines TRBV12-3 or TRBV12-4 with TRBJ1-1; maybe TRBD1 (5 bases). This CDR3 has 14 residues. Deletions cut 1 base from V and 4 bases from J, with 10 bases between. CDR3 sequence: CASSLGGGTTEAFF. In nucleotides, the CDR3 is TGTGCCAGCAGTTTAGGCGGGGGGACCACTGAAGCTTTCTTT.

This clonotype has only a few counts. The V call is TRBV13, the J call TRBJ2-7; D possibly corresponds to TRBD1 (9 bases). The CDR3 has 14 residues. Germline V lookup: CDR1 PRHDT, CDR2 FYEKMQ (reference sequence). V dropped 10 bases and J dropped 7 bases, with 23 bases sitting between them. The CDR3, as DNA: TGTGCCACCCGGGAGGGGACAGGGCCGAGAGAGCAGTACTTC. Encoded protein: CATREGTGPREQYF.

This clonotype was counted at least ten times. This sequence joins TRBV3-1 and TRBJ2-2; D is perhaps TRBD1 (6 bases). CDR1 is LGHDT, CDR2 YNNKEL, per germline (reference sequence). V was pared by 2 bases and J by 3 bases, with 7 bases between. The CDR3 covers 14 residues. The CDR3 nucleotides are TGTGCCAGCAGCCAACAGGGGTACACCGGGGAGCTGTTTTTT. Its protein product is CASSQQGYTGELFF.

CDR3 sequence reads: CASSPQWGGLAGEQFF. The CDR3 DNA sequence: TGTGCCAGCAGCCCGCAATGGGGGGGACTAGCGGGTGAGCAGTTCTTC. The chain joins TRBV11-2 to TRBJ2-1; 12 nucleotides agree with TRBD2. This CDR3 is built from 16 residues. V lost 5 bases and J lost 9; bases outside the gene matches: 11. The germline gives CDR1 SGHAT, CDR2 FQNNGV. The full variable domain, in which reference TRBV11-2 and TRBJ2-1 provide the parts outside the CDR3, is EAGVAQSPRYKIIEKRQSVAFWCNPISGHATLYWYQQILGQGPKLLIQFQNNGVVDDSQLPKDRFSAERLKGVDSTLKIQPAKLEDSAVYLCASSPQWGGLAGEQFFGPGTRLTVL.

The chain carries TRBV29-1 and TRBJ2-7; possible D gene TRBD1, 6 bases. The V gene's germline CDR1 is SQVTM and CDR2 ANQGSEA. The CDR3 contains 14 residues. V lost 4 bases and J lost 3, with 16 bases in between. The CDR3 spells CSVGWDTGFYEQYF. CDR3 nucleotides: TGCAGCGTTGGATGGGACACGGGATTCTACGAGCAGTACTTC.

Ten or more counts support this clonotype. The chain joins TRBV11-3 to TRBJ2-5, with D unresolved. CDR1 and CDR2 from the germline V gene are SGHNT and YENEEA. CDR3 length: 13 amino acids. The V end was cut by 4 bases, the J end by 5 bases, with 11 bases between. In DNA form, the CDR3 reads TGTGCCAGCAGCTCCGGTGGCCGCGAGACCCAGTACTTC. Its protein product is CASSSGGRETQYF. Drawing the rest from reference TRBV11-3 and TRBJ2-5, the complete variable domain is EAGVVQSPRYKIIEKKQPVAFWCNPISGHNTLYWYLQNLGQGPELLIRYENEEAVDDSQLPKDRFSAERLKGVDSTLKIQPAELGDSAVYLCASSSGGRETQYFGPGTRLLVL.

In this sample, this clonotype turned up many times. V usage is TRBV6-1 and J usage is TRBJ1-6, with 10 bases identical to TRBD1. The CDR3 has 16 residues. Germline-derived CDR1 and CDR2 are MNHNS and SASEGT. The trim removed 3 bases at V and 4 bases at J, leaving 3 bases unmatched. The CDR3 DNA follows: TGTGCCAGCAGTGAGGGACAGGGGCGTTATAATTCACCCCTCCACTTT. As protein: CASSEGQGRYNSPLHF.

This clonotype was recorded many times. J is TRBJ1-2 and V is TRBV5-4, with 10 bases aligning to TRBD1. The CDR3 spans 15 residues. Trimming at V came to 0 bases and at J to 7 bases, leaving 6 bases not matched to a gene. Per the germline V gene, CDR1 is SGHNT and CDR2 is YYREEE (reference sequence). In DNA form, the CDR3 reads TGTGCCAGCAGCTTGGAGACAGGGGGCTCGAGTGGCTACACCTTC. Translated, it gives CASSLETGGSSGYTF.

This chain joins TRBV7-9 and TRBJ1-3; 10 nucleotides match TRBD1. V shed 6 bases and J 2 bases; nucleotides not matched to a gene: 4. CDR1 and CDR2 (germline): SEHNR, FQNEAQ (reference sequence). This CDR3 is built from 15 residues. The CDR3 protein is CASRRDRGTGNTIYF. The DNA of the CDR3 is TGTGCCAGCAGACGGGACAGGGGAACTGGAAACACCATATATTTT.

The chain joins TRBV5-5 to TRBJ1-1; D perhaps matches TRBD1 (5 bases). Per germline, CDR1 SGHKS and CDR2 YYEKEE (reference sequence). CDR3 length equals 14 residues. V dropped 2 bases and J dropped 1 base, with 9 bases sitting between them. CDR3 in amino acids: CASSLSQANTEAFF. The CDR3 region has the DNA TGTGCCAGCAGCTTATCACAGGCGAACACTGAAGCTTTCTTT.

This clonotype was seen many times. The chain joins TRBV6-1 to TRBJ2-1, with D maybe TRBD2 (5 bases). The germline V and J ends were trimmed by 6 bases and 4 bases, with 16 bases remaining between them. The CDR3 loop spans 15 amino acids. CDR1 and CDR2 from the germline V gene are MNHNS and SASEGT. CDR3 in amino acids: CASRLLAGDYNEQFF. Written as DNA, the CDR3 is TGTGCCAGCAGGCTTCTAGCCGGAGATTACAATGAGCAGTTCTTC.

This clonotype was observed a few times. The genes are TRBV29-1 and TRBJ2-3; D is possibly TRBD2 (6 bases). Germline V lookup: CDR1 SQVTM, CDR2 ANQGSEA. V dropped 6 bases and J dropped 0 bases, with 16 bases sitting between them. The CDR3 length is 15 residues. The CDR3 is CSVTAWEDSTDTQYF. DNA for the CDR3: TGCAGCGTCACAGCATGGGAGGATAGCACAGATACGCAGTATTTT.

There are many counts of this clonotype. The V call is TRBV7-9, the J call TRBJ2-3; D is unresolved. Looked up from germline, CDR1 is SEHNR and CDR2 is FQNEAQ (reference sequence). The CDR3 has 13 amino acids. V was pared by 1 base and J by 4 bases, with 6 bases between. The CDR3 protein is CASSLVGPDTQYF. The CDR3 DNA follows: TGTGCCAGCAGCTTAGTAGGTCCAGATACGCAGTATTTT.

This clonotype appeared a few times. The chain couples TRBV20-1 to TRBJ2-7, with 10 bases identical to TRBD2. The CDR3 is 14 amino acids. Germline CDR1 reads DFQATT; CDR2 reads SNEGSKA (reference sequence). J gave up 3 bases and V 6 bases, and 8 bases lay outside the gene matches. The DNA of the CDR3 is TGCAGTGCCTACAGCCTAGCGGGGGACTACGAGCAGTACTTC. It is translated as CSAYSLAGDYEQYF.

In its sample, this clonotype was seen a few times. CDR3 residues: CASSLAGSGGYNEQFF. In DNA, the CDR3 is TGCGCCAGCAGCTTGGCCGGTAGCGGGGGCTACAATGAGCAGTTCTTC. This chain joins TRBV5-1 and TRBJ2-1, with 9 bases aligning to TRBD2. This CDR3 is built from 16 residues. Germline loops: CDR1 SGHRS, CDR2 YFSETQ. Unmatched junction bases numbered 4, after V lost 0 bases and J lost 3 bases. Based on the CDR3 plus reference TRBV5-1 and TRBJ2-1, the full variable domain is KAGVTQTPRYLIKTRGQQVTLSCSPISGHRSVSWYQQTPGQGLQFLFEYFSETQRNKGNFPGRFSGRQFSNSRSEMNVSTLELGDSALYLCASSLAGSGGYNEQFFGPGTRLTVL.

This clonotype was picked up many times. The chain has TRBV2 and TRBJ2-7; the D call may be TRBD1 or TRBD2 (6 bases each). The CDR3 extends over 14 amino acids. CDR1 SNHLY and CDR2 FYNNEI come from the germline V gene. Trimming pared 7 bases from V and 3 bases from J, leaving 16 bases between. CDR3 region: CASTFGGGIYEQYF. In nucleotides, the CDR3 is TGTGCCAGCACCTTCGGAGGGGGGATCTACGAGCAGTACTTC.

The chain employs TRBV7-3 and TRBJ2-1, with TRBD2 identical over 9 bases. From germline, CDR1 is SGHTA and CDR2 FQGTGA. V was pared by 5 bases and J by 8 bases, with 10 bases of the junction left unmatched. This CDR3 has 15 amino acids. CDR3 DNA: TGTGCCAGCAGCCCCCTGGGTAGCGGGAGAGATGAGCAGTTCTTC. Protein sequence: CASSPLGSGRDEQFF.

J is TRBJ1-2 and V is TRBV29-1; D is ambiguous. Germline CDR1 and CDR2: SQVTM and ANQGSEA. The CDR3 runs 13 residues. The V end lost 1 base, the J end lost 4 bases, and 10 bases lay between the germline ends. The CDR3 loop reads CSVEASGLYGYTF. CDR3 coding DNA: TGCAGCGTTGAAGCGAGCGGACTCTATGGCTACACCTTC.

The chain links TRBV10-2 to TRBJ1-5, with D unresolved. V lost 2 bases and J 4 bases, leaving 6 bases between the germline ends. The CDR3 runs to 13 residues. Germline CDR1 reads WSHSY; CDR2 reads SAAADI. CDR3 protein: CASSEVGNQPQHF. CDR3 coding DNA: TGCGCCAGCAGTGAGGTCGGTAATCAGCCCCAGCATTTT.

This clonotype was counted ten times or more. The chain joins TRBV7-8 to TRBJ2-7; D gene unclear. Germline CDR1 and CDR2: SGHVS and FQNEAQ. The length of the CDR3 is 13 residues. Trimming shortened V by 5 bases and J by 0 bases, and 8 bases separated the two germline ends. CDR3: CASSPTTSYEQYF. CDR3 nucleotides: TGTGCCAGCAGCCCGACAACCTCCTACGAGCAGTACTTC.

Points on this clonotype: This clone may be a read error of a much larger clone one base away. This chain joins TRBV27 and TRBJ2-3, with a tentative D call TRBD2 (6 bases). Germline loops: CDR1 MNHEY, CDR2 SMNVEV (reference sequence). The CDR3 extends over 16 amino acids. The CDR3 nucleotides read TGTGCCAGCAGTTTCTATGGGGGAACTAGCACAGATACGCAGTGTTTT. This codes for CASSFYGGTSTDTQCF.